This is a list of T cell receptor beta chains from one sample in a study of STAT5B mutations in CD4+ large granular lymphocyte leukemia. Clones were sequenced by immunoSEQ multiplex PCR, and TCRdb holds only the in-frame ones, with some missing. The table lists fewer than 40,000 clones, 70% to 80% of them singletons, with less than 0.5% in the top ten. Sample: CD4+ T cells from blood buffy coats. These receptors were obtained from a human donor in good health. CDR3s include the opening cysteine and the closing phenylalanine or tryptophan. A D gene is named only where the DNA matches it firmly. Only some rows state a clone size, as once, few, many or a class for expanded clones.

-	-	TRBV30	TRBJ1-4	TGTGCCTGGGGGAGGGGGAGCTTTAAAGAAAAACTGTTTTTT	CAWGRGSFKEKLFF
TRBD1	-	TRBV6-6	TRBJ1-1	TGTGCCAGCAGAGAAGGACAGGCGAACACTGAAGCTTTCTTT	CASREGQANTEAFF
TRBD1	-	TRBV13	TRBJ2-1	TGTGCCAGCAGGGCCGGACAGGGGGTAGAACAGTTCTTC	CASRAGQGVEQFF
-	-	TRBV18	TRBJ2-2	TGTGCCAGCTCACGCCTCACAATCTCCGGGGACACCGGGGAGCTGTTTTTT	CASSRLTISGDTGELFF
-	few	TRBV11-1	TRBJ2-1	TGTGCCAGCAGCTTACGTGACAATGAGCAGTTCTTC	CASSLRDNEQFF
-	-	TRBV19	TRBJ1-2	TGTGCCAGTAGTATAGGCCGACCCTATGGCTACACCTTC	CASSIGRPYGYTF
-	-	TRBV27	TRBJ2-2	TGTGCCAGCAGCTCCAGGGGAAAGACGAACACCGGGGAGCTGTTTTTT	CASSSRGKTNTGELFF
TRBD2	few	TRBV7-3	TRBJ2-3	TGTGCCAGCAGCTTAACAGCGGGGGGGGCAGATACGCAGTATTTT	CASSLTAGGADTQYF
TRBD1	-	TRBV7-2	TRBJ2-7	TGTGCCAGCAGTGGGGGACAGGGTCGTTACGAGCAGTACTTC	CASSGGQGRYEQYF
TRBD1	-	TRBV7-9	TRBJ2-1	TGTGCCAGCAGCCCAGGACAGGGCGGCAATGAGCAGTTCTTC	CASSPGQGGNEQFF
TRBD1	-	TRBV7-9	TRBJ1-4	TGTGCCAGCAGCACAGGGGGACCTGGCGAAAAACTGTTTTTT	CASSTGGPGEKLFF
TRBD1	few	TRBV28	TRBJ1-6	TGTGCCAGCAGTGCGCCGGGACAGCCGAATTCACCCCTCCACTTT	CASSAPGQPNSPLHF
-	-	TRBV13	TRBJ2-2	TGTGCCAGCCTCCAGGGCCGTACCGGGGAGCTGTTTTTT	CASLQGRTGELFF
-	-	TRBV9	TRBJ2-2	TGTGCCAGCACCGAAGGACCGACTCCCAACACCGGGGAGCTGTTTTTT	CASTEGPTPNTGELFF
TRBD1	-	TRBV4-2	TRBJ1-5	TGTGCCACCAGGGACAGGGATAATAGCAATCAGCCCCAGCATTTT	CATRDRDNSNQPQHF
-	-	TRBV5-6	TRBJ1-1	TGTGCCAGCAGCTTGGACAGTCCGGTGGACACTGAAGCTTTCTTT	CASSLDSPVDTEAFF
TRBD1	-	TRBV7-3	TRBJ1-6	TGTGCCAGCAGCACACAGGGGGCGCGGAATTCACCCCTCCACTTT	CASSTQGARNSPLHF
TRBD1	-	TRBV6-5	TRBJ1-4	TGTGCCAGCAGTCCATCGGACAGGGTAGGAAAACTGTTTTTT	CASSPSDRVGKLFF